These 5 T cell receptor beta chains were sequenced from one sample in a study of blood T cell repertoires in COVID-19. The data were produced by immunoSEQ multiplex PCR, yet TCRdb's version contains in-frame clones alone and is incomplete. The sample shows some 200,000 clones, about three quarters of them seen only once. What was sequenced was peripheral blood. These receptors all stem from a woman between 50 and 59 years old with active or convalescent COVID-19.

This clone was seen just once. The chain combines TRBV28 with TRBJ1-2; TRBD1 matches at 10 bases. The CDR3 runs to 15 residues. V lost 2 bases to trimming and J lost 5 bases; unmatched junction nucleotides: 5. CDR1 is MDHEN, CDR2 SYDVKM, per germline. CDR3 in DNA: TGTGCCAGCAGTTTAGGAGGGACAGGGGATTATGGCTACACCTTC. Its translation: CASSLGGTGDYGYTF.

The CDR3 region is CASSGGVGREKLFF. The DNA for the CDR3 is TGTGCCAGCAGCGGAGGGGTGGGGAGGGAAAAACTGTTTTTT. This chain joins TRBV9 and TRBJ1-4, with D maybe TRBD1 (5 bases). The CDR3 totals 14 residues. Trimming cost V 3 bases and J 8 bases, with 14 bases left between them. Germline V gene lookup returns CDR1 SGDLS and CDR2 YYNGEE. The full variable domain, in which reference TRBV9 and TRBJ1-4 provide the parts outside the CDR3, is DSGVTQTPKHLITATGQRVTLRCSPRSGDLSVYWYQQSLDQGLQFLIQYYNGEERAKGNILERFSAQQFPDLHSELNLSSLELGDSALYFCASSGGVGREKLFFGSGTQLSVL.

V is TRBV7-3 and J is TRBJ1-1, with D maybe TRBD1 (5 bases). The V end was cut by 4 bases, the J end by 11 bases, with 17 bases between. Looked up from germline, CDR1 is SGHTA and CDR2 is FQGTGA. The CDR3 length is 13 residues. The DNA for the CDR3 is TGTGCCAGCAGCTCTAGACTAGGAGGGGCCGCTTTCTTT. As protein: CASSSRLGGAAFF.

The sample holds a few counts of this clone. The chain joins TRBV19 to TRBJ1-4; tentative D call: TRBD1 (5 bases). Trimming pared 7 bases from V and 0 bases from J, leaving 12 bases between. The CDR3 runs to 15 residues. Per the germline V gene, CDR1 is LNHDA and CDR2 is SQIVND (reference sequence). The chain's CDR3 is CASTSRQPTNEKLFF. CDR3 nucleotides: TGTGCCAGTACATCCAGACAGCCAACTAATGAAAAACTGTTTTTT.

The V call is TRBV5-1, the J call TRBJ1-1; the match to TRBD1 covers 7 bases. J lost 4 bases, V lost 0 bases, and 6 bases had no gene match. The length of the CDR3 is 15 residues. Germline CDR1 and CDR2: SGHRS and YFSETQ. This CDR3 reads CASSLAQGTATEAFF. CDR3 DNA sequence: TGCGCCAGCAGCTTGGCCCAGGGGACAGCCACTGAAGCTTTCTTT. The variable domain in full, completed from reference TRBV5-1 and TRBJ1-1, reads KAGVTQTPRYLIKTRGQQVTLSCSPISGHRSVSWYQQTPGQGLQFLFEYFSETQRNKGNFPGRFSGRQFSNSRSEMNVSTLELGDSALYLCASSLAQGTATEAFFGQGTRLTVV.